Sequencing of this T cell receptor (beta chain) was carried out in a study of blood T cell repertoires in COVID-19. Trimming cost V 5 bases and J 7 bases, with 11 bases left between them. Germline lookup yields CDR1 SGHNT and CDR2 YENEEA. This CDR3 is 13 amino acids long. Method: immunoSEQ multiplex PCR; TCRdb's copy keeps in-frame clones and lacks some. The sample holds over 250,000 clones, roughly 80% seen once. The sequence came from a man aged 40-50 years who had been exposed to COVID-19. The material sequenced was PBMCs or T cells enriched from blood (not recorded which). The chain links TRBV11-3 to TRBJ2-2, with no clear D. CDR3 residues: CASSPRPSGELFF. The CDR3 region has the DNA TGTGCCAGCAGCCCAAGGCCTAGCGGGGAGCTGTTTTTT.